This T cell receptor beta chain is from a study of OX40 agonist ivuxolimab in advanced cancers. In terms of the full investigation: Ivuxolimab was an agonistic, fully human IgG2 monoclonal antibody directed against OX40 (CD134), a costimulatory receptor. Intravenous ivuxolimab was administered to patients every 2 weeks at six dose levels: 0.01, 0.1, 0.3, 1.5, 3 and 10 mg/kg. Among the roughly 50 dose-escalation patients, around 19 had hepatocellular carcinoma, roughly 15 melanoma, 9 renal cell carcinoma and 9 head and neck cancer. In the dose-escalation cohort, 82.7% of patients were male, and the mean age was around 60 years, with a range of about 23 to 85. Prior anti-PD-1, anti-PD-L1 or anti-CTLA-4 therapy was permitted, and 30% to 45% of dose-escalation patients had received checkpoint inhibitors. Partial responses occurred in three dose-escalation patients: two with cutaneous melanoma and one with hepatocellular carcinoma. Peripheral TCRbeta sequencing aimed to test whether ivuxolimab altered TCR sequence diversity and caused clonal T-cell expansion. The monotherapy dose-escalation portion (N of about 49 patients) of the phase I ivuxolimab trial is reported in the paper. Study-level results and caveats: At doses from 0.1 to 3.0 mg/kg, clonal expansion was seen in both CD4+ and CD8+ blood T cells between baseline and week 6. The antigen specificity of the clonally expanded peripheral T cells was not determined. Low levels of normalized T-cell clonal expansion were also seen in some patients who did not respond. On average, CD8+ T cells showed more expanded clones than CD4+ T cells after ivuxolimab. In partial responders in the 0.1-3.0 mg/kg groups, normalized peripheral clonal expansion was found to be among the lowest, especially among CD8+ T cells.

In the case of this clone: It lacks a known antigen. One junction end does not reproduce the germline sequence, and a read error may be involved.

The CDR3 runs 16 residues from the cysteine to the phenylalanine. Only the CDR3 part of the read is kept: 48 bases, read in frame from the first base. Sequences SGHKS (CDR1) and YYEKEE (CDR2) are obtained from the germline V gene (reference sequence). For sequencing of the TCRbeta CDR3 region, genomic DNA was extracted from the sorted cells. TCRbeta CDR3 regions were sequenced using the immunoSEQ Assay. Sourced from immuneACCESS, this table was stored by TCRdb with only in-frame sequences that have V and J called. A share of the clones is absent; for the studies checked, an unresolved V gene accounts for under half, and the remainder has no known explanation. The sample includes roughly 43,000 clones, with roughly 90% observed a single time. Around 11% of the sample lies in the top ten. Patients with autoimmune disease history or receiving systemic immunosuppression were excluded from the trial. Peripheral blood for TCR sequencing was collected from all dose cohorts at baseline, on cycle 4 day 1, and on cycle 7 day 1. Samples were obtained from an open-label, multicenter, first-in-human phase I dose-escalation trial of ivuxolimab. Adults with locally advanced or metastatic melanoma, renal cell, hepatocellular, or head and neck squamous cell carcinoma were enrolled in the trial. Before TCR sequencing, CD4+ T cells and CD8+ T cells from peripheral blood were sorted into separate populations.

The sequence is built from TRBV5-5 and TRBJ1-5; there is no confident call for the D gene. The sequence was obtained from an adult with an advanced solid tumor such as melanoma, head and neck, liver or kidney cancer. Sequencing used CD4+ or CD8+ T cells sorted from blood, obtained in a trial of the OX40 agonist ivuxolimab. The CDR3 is CASSQETRTGNQPQHF. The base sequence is TGCGCCAGCAGCCAAGAGACCCGGACGGGCAATCAGCCCCAGCATTTT.